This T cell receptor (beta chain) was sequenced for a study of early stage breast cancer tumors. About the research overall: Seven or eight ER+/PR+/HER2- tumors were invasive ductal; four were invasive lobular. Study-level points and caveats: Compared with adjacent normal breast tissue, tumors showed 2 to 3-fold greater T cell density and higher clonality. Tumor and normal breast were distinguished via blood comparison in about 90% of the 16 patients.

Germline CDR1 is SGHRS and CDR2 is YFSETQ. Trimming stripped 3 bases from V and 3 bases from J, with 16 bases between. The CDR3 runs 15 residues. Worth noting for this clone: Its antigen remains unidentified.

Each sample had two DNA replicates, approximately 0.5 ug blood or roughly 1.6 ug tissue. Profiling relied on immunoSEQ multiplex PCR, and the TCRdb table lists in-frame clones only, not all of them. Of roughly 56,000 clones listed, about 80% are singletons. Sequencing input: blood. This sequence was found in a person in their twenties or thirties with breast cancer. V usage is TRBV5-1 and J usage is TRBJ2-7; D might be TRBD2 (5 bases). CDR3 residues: CASSSLAGDGYEQYF. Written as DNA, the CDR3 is TGCGCCAGCAGCTCCCTGGCGGGTGACGGCTACGAGCAGTACTTC.